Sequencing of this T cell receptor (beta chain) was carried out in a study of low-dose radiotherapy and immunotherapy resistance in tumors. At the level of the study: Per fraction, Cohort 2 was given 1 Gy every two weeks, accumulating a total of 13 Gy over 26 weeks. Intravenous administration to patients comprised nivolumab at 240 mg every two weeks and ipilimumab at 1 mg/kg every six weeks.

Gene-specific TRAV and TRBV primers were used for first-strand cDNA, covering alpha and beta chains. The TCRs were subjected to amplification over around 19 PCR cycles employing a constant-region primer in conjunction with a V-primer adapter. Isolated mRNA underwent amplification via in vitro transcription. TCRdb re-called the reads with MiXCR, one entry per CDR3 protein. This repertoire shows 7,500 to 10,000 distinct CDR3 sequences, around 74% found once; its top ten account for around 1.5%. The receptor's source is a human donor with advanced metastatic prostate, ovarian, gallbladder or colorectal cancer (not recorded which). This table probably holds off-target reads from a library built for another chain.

CDR3: CAISDDRLHSNQPQHF. The CDR3, as DNA: TGTGCCATCAGTGATGACAGACTCCATAGCAATCAGCCCCAGCATTTT. The V gene is TRBV10-3, the J gene TRBJ1-5; TRBD1 might be the D (5 bases). This CDR3 spans 16 amino acids. The germline V and J ends were trimmed by 3 bases and 0 bases, with 12 bases remaining between them. The germline V gene encodes CDR1 ENHRY and CDR2 SYGVKD.